A selection of T cell receptor beta chains follows, all from one sample in a study of molecular identifiers for immune sequencing clone quantification. TCRdb re-called the PCR reads through MiXCR, storing one row per CDR3 protein. Found here are approximately 670,000 distinct CDR3 sequences, just under 20% of them singletons; the top ten hold 0.7% to 1%. The sample was naive CD8+ T cells from blood, with Jurkat cell RNA spiked in. The receptors were gathered from a human donor in good health. Some libraries in this study had Jurkat cell RNA spiked in. Both conserved end residues are part of each CDR3. The D gene is left open where the match is weak. A clone size is listed for some rows: how often the clone was seen (once, few, many), or a class if it is expanded.

cdr3_length: 15; d_call: .; clone_size: many; j_call: TRBJ2-6; v_call: TRBV19; cdr3_aa: CASSIGTRGANVLTF; cdr3_nt: TGTGCCAGTAGTATAGGGACGCGAGGGGCCAACGTCCTGACTTTC
cdr3_length: 13; d_call: .; clone_size: many; j_call: TRBJ1-1; v_call: TRBV6-4; cdr3_aa: CASSEEANTEAFF; cdr3_nt: TGTGCCAGCAGCGAAGAAGCGAACACTGAAGCTTTCTTT
cdr3_length: 15; d_call: .; clone_size: many; j_call: TRBJ1-5; v_call: TRBV2; cdr3_aa: CASRDGQLGSQPQHF; cdr3_nt: TGTGCCAGCAGGGACGGACAGTTGGGGAGTCAGCCCCAGCATTTT
cdr3_length: 13; d_call: .; clone_size: many; j_call: TRBJ2-7; v_call: TRBV10-3; cdr3_aa: CAISESNSYEQYF; cdr3_nt: TGTGCCATCAGTGAGTCGAACAGTTACGAGCAGTACTTC
cdr3_length: 18; d_call: .; clone_size: few; j_call: TRBJ2-2; v_call: TRBV4-3; cdr3_aa: CASSQALRTETNTGELFF; cdr3_nt: TGCGCCAGCAGCCAAGCCTTGCGGACAGAGACAAACACCGGGGAGCTGTTTTTT
cdr3_length: 19; d_call: .; clone_size: many; j_call: TRBJ2-5; v_call: TRBV4-3; cdr3_aa: CASSLSTWTPEQPQETQYF; cdr3_nt: TGCGCCAGCAGCCTCAGTACATGGACGCCAGAACAGCCACAAGAGACCCAGTACTTC
cdr3_length: 18; d_call: TRBD2; clone_size: many; j_call: TRBJ2-5; v_call: TRBV20-1; cdr3_aa: CSARAGAGSGGYQETQYF; cdr3_nt: TGCAGTGCTAGAGCCGGAGCCGGTAGCGGGGGATACCAAGAGACCCAGTACTTC
cdr3_length: 15; d_call: .; clone_size: few; j_call: TRBJ2-2; v_call: TRBV27; cdr3_aa: CASSLLTPDTGELFF; cdr3_nt: TGTGCCAGCAGTTTACTCACTCCGGACACCGGGGAGCTGTTTTTT
cdr3_length: 18; d_call: TRBD1; clone_size: few; j_call: TRBJ1-6; v_call: TRBV5-5; cdr3_aa: CASSVGQAVPVRDSPLHF; cdr3_nt: TGTGCCAGCAGCGTGGGACAGGCAGTTCCAGTCAGGGATTCACCCCTCCACTTT
cdr3_length: 15; d_call: .; clone_size: many; j_call: TRBJ2-3; v_call: TRBV7-9; cdr3_aa: CASSQIGTFTDTQYF; cdr3_nt: TGTGCCAGCAGCCAAATCGGTACATTCACAGATACGCAGTATTTT
cdr3_length: 16; d_call: TRBD2; clone_size: many; j_call: TRBJ2-7; v_call: TRBV28; cdr3_aa: CASSSLLAGASYEQYF; cdr3_nt: TGTGCCAGCAGTTCACTACTAGCGGGGGCCTCCTACGAGCAGTACTTC
cdr3_length: 12; d_call: .; clone_size: .; j_call: TRBJ2-7; v_call: TRBV27; cdr3_aa: CASSSPPLEQYF; cdr3_nt: TGTGCCAGCAGTTCCCCTCCCCTCGAGCAGTACTTC
cdr3_length: 13; d_call: .; clone_size: many; j_call: TRBJ1-1; v_call: TRBV20-1; cdr3_aa: CSARASEETEAFF; cdr3_nt: TGCAGTGCTAGAGCTTCAGAAGAGACTGAAGCTTTCTTT
cdr3_length: 13; d_call: .; clone_size: many; j_call: TRBJ2-1; v_call: TRBV7-2; cdr3_aa: CASSSRDINEQFF; cdr3_nt: TGTGCCAGCAGCTCCCGGGACATCAATGAGCAGTTCTTC
cdr3_length: 16; d_call: TRBD2; clone_size: many; j_call: TRBJ2-5; v_call: TRBV7-2; cdr3_aa: CASSWPTSGGQETQYF; cdr3_nt: TGTGCCAGCAGCTGGCCGACTAGCGGGGGCCAAGAGACCCAGTACTTC
cdr3_length: 12; d_call: TRBD1; clone_size: many; j_call: TRBJ1-6; v_call: TRBV6-6; cdr3_aa: CASSHRGSPLHF; cdr3_nt: TGTGCCAGCAGCCACAGGGGTTCACCCCTCCACTTT
cdr3_length: 15; d_call: .; clone_size: many; j_call: TRBJ1-5; v_call: TRBV3-1; cdr3_aa: CASSQSVSSNQPQHF; cdr3_nt: TGTGCCAGCAGCCAATCAGTCAGTAGCAATCAGCCCCAGCATTTT
cdr3_length: 16; d_call: .; clone_size: .; j_call: TRBJ1-1; v_call: TRBV7-8; cdr3_aa: CASSPRTEPLNTEALF; cdr3_nt: TGTGCCAGCAGCCCCAGGACAGAACCCCTTAACACTGAAGCTCTCTTT
cdr3_length: 16; d_call: .; clone_size: many; j_call: TRBJ2-7; v_call: TRBV4-3; cdr3_aa: CASSQDWSQEIYEQYF; cdr3_nt: TGCGCCAGCAGCCAAGACTGGTCACAGGAGATTTACGAGCAGTACTTC
cdr3_length: 15; d_call: .; clone_size: few; j_call: TRBJ2-3; v_call: TRBV20-1; cdr3_aa: CSARGSTGVTDTQYF; cdr3_nt: TGCAGTGCTAGAGGGTCGACGGGGGTCACAGATACGCAGTATTTT
cdr3_length: 14; d_call: TRBD1; clone_size: .; j_call: TRBJ1-1; v_call: TRBV20-1; cdr3_aa: CSALPDRGDTEAFF; cdr3_nt: TGCAGTGCCCTTCCGGACAGGGGGGACACTGAAGCTTTCTTT
cdr3_length: 21; d_call: TRBD2; clone_size: .; j_call: TRBJ2-1; v_call: TRBV6-2/TRBV6-3; cdr3_aa: CASSYARGTVGTSGGEDEQFF; cdr3_nt: TGTGCCAGCAGTTACGCGAGGGGGACCGTAGGGACTAGCGGGGGGGAGGATGAGCAGTTCTTC
cdr3_length: 16; d_call: TRBD2; clone_size: many; j_call: TRBJ2-1; v_call: TRBV4-1; cdr3_aa: CASSQDGSGGSIEQFF; cdr3_nt: TGCGCCAGCAGCCAAGATGGTAGCGGGGGGTCGATTGAGCAGTTCTTC
cdr3_length: 14; d_call: .; clone_size: .; j_call: TRBJ1-6; v_call: TRBV7-9; cdr3_aa: CASSLVENSSTLHF; cdr3_nt: TGTGCCAGCAGCTTAGTGGAGAATAGTTCTACCCTCCACTTT
cdr3_length: 16; d_call: TRBD2; clone_size: many; j_call: TRBJ2-4; v_call: TRBV5-1; cdr3_aa: CASSFWGTSGKNIQYF; cdr3_nt: TGCGCCAGCAGCTTTTGGGGGACTAGCGGAAAAAACATTCAGTACTTC
cdr3_length: 17; d_call: .; clone_size: many; j_call: TRBJ2-7; v_call: TRBV27; cdr3_aa: CASSPAESGTASYEQYF; cdr3_nt: TGTGCCAGCAGTCCGGCTGAATCCGGGACGGCCTCCTACGAGCAGTACTTC
cdr3_length: 10; d_call: .; clone_size: many; j_call: TRBJ2-5; v_call: TRBV29-1; cdr3_aa: CSVAAETQYF; cdr3_nt: TGCAGCGTGGCAGCAGAGACCCAGTACTTC
cdr3_length: 15; d_call: .; clone_size: .; j_call: TRBJ1-1; v_call: TRBV6-6; cdr3_aa: CASSYAAMMNTEAFF; cdr3_nt: TGTGCCAGCAGTTACGCAGCCATGATGAACACTGAAGCTTTCTTT
cdr3_length: 15; d_call: TRBD2; clone_size: .; j_call: TRBJ2-5; v_call: TRBV30; cdr3_aa: CAWSDRRGGQETQYF; cdr3_nt: TGTGCCTGGAGTGACCGGCGGGGGGGCCAAGAGACCCAGTACTTC
cdr3_length: 19; d_call: .; clone_size: many; j_call: TRBJ2-3; v_call: TRBV11-3; cdr3_aa: CASSRRGETKGSSTDTQYF; cdr3_nt: TGTGCCAGCAGCCGCCGTGGCGAAACAAAGGGGTCAAGCACAGATACGCAGTATTTT
cdr3_length: 12; d_call: .; clone_size: many; j_call: TRBJ2-4; v_call: TRBV30; cdr3_aa: CAWSVGENIQYF; cdr3_nt: TGTGCCTGGAGTGTAGGAGAAAACATTCAGTACTTC
cdr3_length: 15; d_call: TRBD2; clone_size: many; j_call: TRBJ2-2; v_call: TRBV28; cdr3_aa: CASSWTSGIAGELFF; cdr3_nt: TGTGCCAGCAGTTGGACTAGCGGGATCGCCGGGGAGCTGTTTTTT
cdr3_length: 15; d_call: .; clone_size: many; j_call: TRBJ2-7; v_call: TRBV29-1; cdr3_aa: CSVEKRIPGVYEQYF; cdr3_nt: TGCAGCGTTGAAAAAAGGATCCCGGGGGTTTACGAGCAGTACTTC
cdr3_length: 13; d_call: TRBD1; clone_size: many; j_call: TRBJ1-5; v_call: TRBV19; cdr3_aa: CASRGQNNQPQHF; cdr3_nt: TGTGCCAGTAGGGGACAGAACAATCAGCCCCAGCATTTT
cdr3_length: 12; d_call: .; clone_size: many; j_call: TRBJ2-1; v_call: TRBV7-9; cdr3_aa: CASSLGRGQQFF; cdr3_nt: TGTGCCAGCAGCTTAGGAAGGGGACAGCAGTTCTTC
cdr3_length: 15; d_call: .; clone_size: many; j_call: TRBJ2-7; v_call: TRBV4-3; cdr3_aa: CASSQDSARGHEQYF; cdr3_nt: TGCGCCAGCAGCCAAGATTCGGCCAGGGGACACGAGCAGTACTTC
cdr3_length: 14; d_call: .; clone_size: .; j_call: TRBJ1-2; v_call: TRBV4-1; cdr3_aa: CASSPEVGLYGYTF; cdr3_nt: TGCGCCAGCAGCCCCGAGGTGGGACTCTATGGCTACACCTTC
cdr3_length: 16; d_call: .; clone_size: many; j_call: TRBJ2-7; v_call: TRBV6-5; cdr3_aa: CASSYSFRTPIYEQYF; cdr3_nt: TGTGCCAGCAGTTACTCCTTTCGGACACCGATCTACGAGCAGTACTTC
cdr3_length: 13; d_call: TRBD1; clone_size: many; j_call: TRBJ2-7; v_call: TRBV6-5; cdr3_aa: CASSYGTGVEQYF; cdr3_nt: TGTGCCAGCAGTTACGGGACAGGGGTCGAGCAGTACTTC
cdr3_length: 15; d_call: .; clone_size: many; j_call: TRBJ2-7; v_call: TRBV30; cdr3_aa: CAWSVMSRSSYEQYF; cdr3_nt: TGTGCCTGGAGTGTAATGTCCAGGAGCTCCTACGAGCAGTACTTC
cdr3_length: 14; d_call: .; clone_size: .; j_call: TRBJ2-5; v_call: TRBV12-2; cdr3_aa: CASRSQGDPETQYF; cdr3_nt: TGTGCAAGTCGTTCCCAGGGGGACCCAGAGACCCAGTACTTC
cdr3_length: 12; d_call: .; clone_size: .; j_call: TRBJ2-2; v_call: TRBV20-1; cdr3_aa: CSAALGPGELFF; cdr3_nt: TGCAGTGCGGCGCTGGGACCCGGGGAGCTGTTTTTT
cdr3_length: 13; d_call: .; clone_size: .; j_call: TRBJ1-5; v_call: TRBV27; cdr3_aa: CASSPWGNQPQHF; cdr3_nt: TGTGCCAGCAGTCCGTGGGGCAATCAGCCCCAGCATTTT
cdr3_length: 15; d_call: TRBD2; clone_size: many; j_call: TRBJ2-1; v_call: TRBV6-5; cdr3_aa: CASSPVSGGVNEQFF; cdr3_nt: TGTGCCAGCAGCCCGGTCAGCGGGGGGGTAAATGAGCAGTTCTTC
cdr3_length: 11; d_call: .; clone_size: many; j_call: TRBJ2-2; v_call: TRBV29-1; cdr3_aa: CSVGGTGELFF; cdr3_nt: TGCAGCGTCGGAGGGACCGGGGAGCTGTTTTTT
cdr3_length: 12; d_call: .; clone_size: few; j_call: TRBJ2-7; v_call: TRBV7-9; cdr3_aa: CASSQQGSEQYF; cdr3_nt: TGTGCCAGCAGCCAACAGGGATCCGAGCAGTACTTC
cdr3_length: 17; d_call: TRBD2; clone_size: many; j_call: TRBJ2-5; v_call: TRBV14; cdr3_aa: CASSRRLAGVTQETQYF; cdr3_nt: TGTGCCAGCAGCCGAAGGCTAGCGGGGGTGACCCAAGAGACCCAGTACTTC
cdr3_length: 17; d_call: TRBD2; clone_size: many; j_call: TRBJ2-3; v_call: TRBV27; cdr3_aa: CASSPRLAGGLTDTQYF; cdr3_nt: TGTGCCAGCAGTCCCAGACTAGCGGGAGGGCTGACAGATACGCAGTATTTT
cdr3_length: 13; d_call: .; clone_size: many; j_call: TRBJ2-7; v_call: TRBV4-2; cdr3_aa: CASSQASNYEQYF; cdr3_nt: TGTGCCAGCAGCCAAGCTTCCAACTACGAGCAGTACTTC
cdr3_length: 17; d_call: TRBD2; clone_size: .; j_call: TRBJ2-1; v_call: TRBV10-3; cdr3_aa: CAIGDWGEAGNYNEQFF; cdr3_nt: TGTGCCATCGGTGATTGGGGCGAAGCGGGGAACTACAATGAGCAGTTCTTC
cdr3_length: 15; d_call: TRBD1; clone_size: .; j_call: TRBJ2-3; v_call: TRBV5-6; cdr3_aa: CASSQQGWSTDTQYF; cdr3_nt: TGTGCCAGCAGCCAACAGGGGTGGAGCACAGATACGCAGTATTTT
cdr3_length: 13; d_call: .; clone_size: many; j_call: TRBJ2-7; v_call: TRBV7-2; cdr3_aa: CASSFLTSSEQYF; cdr3_nt: TGTGCCAGCAGCTTCCTGACTAGTTCCGAGCAGTACTTC
cdr3_length: 15; d_call: TRBD1; clone_size: many; j_call: TRBJ1-5; v_call: TRBV6-5; cdr3_aa: CASSRTGQFNQPQHF; cdr3_nt: TGTGCCAGCAGCCGAACGGGACAGTTCAATCAGCCCCAGCATTTT
cdr3_length: 15; d_call: .; clone_size: few; j_call: TRBJ2-7; v_call: TRBV19; cdr3_aa: CASSIGGGISYEQYF; cdr3_nt: TGTGCCAGTAGTATTGGAGGGGGCATCTCCTACGAGCAGTACTTC